What follows are 14 T cell receptor beta chains derived from one specimen sequenced in a study of PD-1 blockade in classical Hodgkin lymphoma. All the patients suffered relapse after autologous stem cell transplantation, and brentuximab vedotin exposure differed. Here immunoSEQ multiplex PCR was the method, and the copy in TCRdb shows in-frame clones only, minus some. This sample yields over 85,000 clones, of which roughly 80% are seen a single time; approximately 15% belongs to the top ten. The specimen comprised peripheral blood mononuclear cells (PBMCs), sampled before the second cycle of nivolumab. These receptors all come from a human donor with classical Hodgkin lymphoma.

The chain links TRBV10-3 to TRBJ2-3; no clear D gene. The CDR3 loop spans 13 amino acids. Germline-derived CDR1 and CDR2 are ENHRY and SYGVKD. V was pared by 7 bases and J by 1 base, with 9 bases between. CDR3 loop: CAIMGPGTDTQYF. CDR3 DNA: TGTGCCATCATGGGTCCGGGCACAGATACGCAGTATTTT.

CDR3 in DNA: TGTGCCAGCATTGGCAGGGGCTCTGGGGCCAACGTCCTGACTTTC. Translated: CASIGRGSGANVLTF. The genes are TRBV6-1 and TRBJ2-6; perhaps TRBD1 as D (6 bases). The V end lost 7 bases, the J end lost 0 bases, and 10 bases lay between the germline ends. The germline V gene encodes CDR1 MNHNS and CDR2 SASEGT. The CDR3 has 15 amino acids.

V gene TRBV7-2 combines with J gene TRBJ2-5; no firm D call. V lost 3 bases to trimming and J lost 3 bases, with 8 bases between them. CDR1 is SGHTA, CDR2 FQGNSA, per germline. This CDR3 is 13 amino acids long. The CDR3 sequence: CASSLARKETQYF. The DNA for the CDR3 is TGTGCCAGCAGCTTGGCTCGGAAAGAGACCCAGTACTTC.

This clone has only one observation. The gene calls are TRBV30 and TRBJ2-3; the D gene is possibly TRBD2 (6 bases). V was clipped by 0 bases and J by 6 bases, with 10 bases between them. CDR1 is GTSNPN, CDR2 SVGIG, per germline (reference sequence). The CDR3 runs 13 residues. CDR3 sequence reads: CAWSVTGGDTQYF. The CDR3 DNA reads TGTGCCTGGAGTGTAACCGGAGGGGATACGCAGTATTTT.

The V gene is TRBV2, the J gene TRBJ2-3, with D possibly TRBD2 on 6 matching bases. This CDR3 is 14 amino acids long. Germline lookup yields CDR1 SNHLY and CDR2 FYNNEI. Between the trimmed V and J ends, which lost 9 bases and 3 bases, there was a span of 16 bases. CDR3 coding DNA: TGTGCCAGTACCTTCTTTGGGACTACAGATACGCAGTATTTT. Its translation is CASTFFGTTDTQYF.

This clone appeared a single time. The rearrangement joins TRBV30 to TRBJ2-2; 7 positions match TRBD2. Germline V gene lookup returns CDR1 GTSNPN and CDR2 SVGIG (reference sequence). This CDR3 spans 14 amino acids. The trim removed 5 bases at V and 8 bases at J, leaving 11 bases unmatched. This CDR3 is CAWRGSAVAGELFF. The CDR3 nucleotides read TGTGCCTGGCGCGGGAGCGCCGTTGCGGGGGAGCTGTTTTTT. The full variable domain, in which reference TRBV30 and TRBJ2-2 provide the parts outside the CDR3, is SQTIHQWPATLVQPVGSPLSLECTVEGTSNPNLYWYRQAAGRGLQLLFYSVGIGQISSEVPQNLSASRPQDRQFILSSKKLLLSDSGFYLCAWRGSAVAGELFFGEGSRLTVL.

The chain couples TRBV11-3 to TRBJ2-3; D uncertain. The CDR3 contains 13 residues. The ends were cut back, 0 bases at V and 2 bases at J, with 3 bases in the middle. Germline-derived CDR1 and CDR2 are SGHNT and YENEEA. The CDR3 spells CASSLDYTDTQYF. CDR3 DNA: TGTGCCAGCAGCTTAGATTACACAGATACGCAGTATTTT.

This clone was counted many times. The chain joins TRBV9 to TRBJ2-7; tentative D call: TRBD2 (6 bases). Germline CDR1 reads SGDLS; CDR2 reads YYNGEE. V dropped 0 bases and J dropped 0 bases, with 10 bases sitting between them. The CDR3 runs to 15 residues. The CDR3 sequence: CASSVVGTFSYEQYF. The CDR3 DNA follows: TGTGCCAGCAGCGTAGTGGGGACTTTCTCCTACGAGCAGTACTTC. Drawing the rest from reference TRBV9 and TRBJ2-7, the complete variable domain is DSGVTQTPKHLITATGQRVTLRCSPRSGDLSVYWYQQSLDQGLQFLIQYYNGEERAKGNILERFSAQQFPDLHSELNLSSLELGDSALYFCASSVVGTFSYEQYFGPGTRLTVT.

J is TRBJ1-5 and V is TRBV7-2, with D possibly matching TRBD1 (6 bases). Germline-derived CDR1 and CDR2 are SGHTA and FQGNSA. This CDR3 comprises 15 residues. Trimming shortened V by 5 bases and J by 1 base, and 12 bases separated the two germline ends. CDR3 loop: CASSLGGTSNQPQHF. For the CDR3, the DNA is TGTGCCAGCAGCCTAGGGGGTACGAGCAATCAGCCCCAGCATTTT.

The chain carries TRBV9 and TRBJ2-5, with 8 nucleotides matching TRBD2. With 0 bases clipped from V and 3 bases from J, the junction kept 4 bases outside the gene matches. In germline, CDR1 is SGDLS, CDR2 YYNGEE. The CDR3 contains 15 residues. The CDR3 bases are TGTGCCAGCAGCGTAGCGAGCGGGAGAGAAGAGACCCAGTACTTC. Encoded protein: CASSVASGREETQYF.

This clone occurred once. The V and J genes are TRBV19 and TRBJ2-4; TRBD1 agrees at 9 bases. Germline CDR1 reads LNHDA; CDR2 reads SQIVND (reference sequence). J was trimmed by 3 bases and V by 10 bases; bases with no gene match: 16. The CDR3 runs to 17 residues. The CDR3 protein is CATTLTGGIGGKNIQYF. The CDR3 coding sequence is TGTGCCACCACCTTGACAGGGGGTATTGGGGGCAAAAACATTCAGTACTTC.

J is TRBJ1-1 and V is TRBV6-6, with 8 bases identical to TRBD1. Germline CDR1 is MNHNY and CDR2 is SVGAGI (reference sequence). After removal of 3 bases from V and 4 bases from J, the junction contained 1 base not matched to a gene. The CDR3 extends over 13 amino acids. CDR3 region: CASSYGTGTEAFF. The CDR3 DNA is TGTGCCAGCAGTTATGGGACAGGCACTGAAGCTTTCTTT.

The chain uses TRBV4-1 and TRBJ1-2, with no clear D. The germline gives CDR1 MGHRA, CDR2 YSYEKL. V gave up 1 base and J gave up 4 bases, with 16 bases separating them. The CDR3 covers 16 residues. The CDR3 loop reads CASSQAGSLRPYGYTF. As DNA, the CDR3 is TGCGCCAGCAGCCAAGCGGGGAGCCTGAGACCCTATGGCTACACCTTC.

This rearrangement joins TRBV6-5 to TRBJ2-5; possibly TRBD2 for D (6 bases). Trimming left V 2 bases short and J 11 bases short, with 15 bases between. From germline, CDR1 is MNHEY and CDR2 SVGAGI. CDR3 length: 13 residues. As DNA, the CDR3 is TGTGCCAGCAGTTACGGTTCCGGCCGGGAGCAGTACTTC. It is translated as CASSYGSGREQYF.